This T cell receptor (beta chain) was profiled in a study of T-cell memory formation after mild COVID-19. Study-level information: TCR clusters were mostly donor specific.

The CDR3 has 15 residues. CDR1 is LNHNV and CDR2 is YYDKDF in the germline V gene (reference sequence). The V gene lost 5 bases and the J gene lost 4 bases, with 17 bases spanning the gap. TCRdb reanalysed the 5' RACE reads using MiXCR and keeps one entry per CDR3 protein. The sample lists about 320,000 distinct CDR3 sequences, roughly an eighth occurring once. The study, taken as a whole, reports: There was a balanced CD4/CD8 profile in clones contracting day 15 to 85, and later expanders leaned CD4+.

To note about this clonotype: The antigen is undetermined.

The source material was PBMCs or a T cell subset sorted from them (not recorded which). This TCR was recovered from a man younger than 35 who had mild COVID-19 (a few samples of this study predate the infection). Cell type and time point are not known. This chain connects TRBV15 to TRBJ1-2; no reliable D call. DNA of the CDR3: TGTGCCACCAGCGGAGCCAAGCGGGATGCCTATGGCTACACCTTC. Residues: CATSGAKRDAYGYTF.